Sequencing of this T cell receptor (beta chain) was carried out in a study of beta chain features in type 1 diabetes. Sequencing targeted expressed TCRB transcripts, as all isolated RNA had been reverse transcribed. This table comes from immunoSEQ multiplex PCR, and its TCRdb copy is limited to in-frame clones, with some not included. The table shows 900,000 or so clones, with roughly 15% occurring only once. This CDR3 comprises 12 residues. V lost 3 bases and J lost 4, with 6 bases in between. Germline CDR1 is MDHEN and CDR2 is SYDVKM. This clone turned up a few times. The sample comprised naive CD4+ T cells from blood. The receptor comes from a woman aged 18-29 years in good health. The J gene is TRBJ1-2, the V gene TRBV28; no clear D gene. In DNA form, the CDR3 reads TGTGCCAGCAGTTTCCCGGCCTATGGCTACACCTTC. This sequence encodes CASSFPAYGYTF.